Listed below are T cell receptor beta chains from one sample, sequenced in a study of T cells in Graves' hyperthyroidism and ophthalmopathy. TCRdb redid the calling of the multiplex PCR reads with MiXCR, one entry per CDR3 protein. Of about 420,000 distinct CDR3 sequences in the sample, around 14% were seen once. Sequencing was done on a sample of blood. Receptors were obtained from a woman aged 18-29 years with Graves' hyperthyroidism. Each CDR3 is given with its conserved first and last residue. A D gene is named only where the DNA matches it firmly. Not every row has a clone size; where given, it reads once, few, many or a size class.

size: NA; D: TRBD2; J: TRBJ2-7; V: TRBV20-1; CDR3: CSARVPWTSGTSYEQYF; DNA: TGCAGTGCTAGAGTCCCCTGGACTAGCGGCACCTCCTACGAGCAGTACTTC
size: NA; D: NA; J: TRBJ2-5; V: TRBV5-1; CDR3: CASRLGGGSYQETQYF; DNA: TGCGCCAGCAGGCTGGGAGGCGGATCTTACCAAGAGACCCAGTACTTC
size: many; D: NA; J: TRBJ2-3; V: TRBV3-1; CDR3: CASSQDRTYTDTQYF; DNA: TGTGCCAGCAGCCAAGATAGAACATACACAGATACGCAGTATTTT
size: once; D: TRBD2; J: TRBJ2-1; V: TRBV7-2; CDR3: CASSLGVLAGVNEQFF; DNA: TGTGCCAGCAGCTTAGGTGTACTAGCGGGAGTAAATGAGCAGTTCTTC
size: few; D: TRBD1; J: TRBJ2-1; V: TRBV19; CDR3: CASSITGANHEQFF; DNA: TGTGCCAGTAGTATCACAGGGGCGAACCATGAGCAGTTCTTC
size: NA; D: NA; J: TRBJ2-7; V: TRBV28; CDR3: CASRLRSYERYF; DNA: TGTGCCAGCAGGCTCCGGTCCTACGAGCGGTACTTC
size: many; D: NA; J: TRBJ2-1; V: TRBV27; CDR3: CASSLWNGNEQFF; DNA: TGTGCCAGCAGTTTATGGAACGGTAATGAGCAGTTCTTC
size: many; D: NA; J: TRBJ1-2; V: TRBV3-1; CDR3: CASSQLAGAHGYTF; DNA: TGTGCCAGCAGCCAACTTGCGGGGGCACATGGCTACACCTTC
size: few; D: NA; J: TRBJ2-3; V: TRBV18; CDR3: CASSPRAAGTDTQYF; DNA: TGTGCCAGCTCACCACGGGCAGCGGGCACAGATACGCAGTATTTT
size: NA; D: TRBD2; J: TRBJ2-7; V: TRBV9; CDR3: CASSALSGSSYEQYF; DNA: TGTGCCAGCAGCGCCCTGAGCGGGAGCTCCTACGAGCAGTACTTC